Following are 27 T cell receptor beta chains from one sample sequenced in a study of blood T cell repertoires in COVID-19. Clones were read by immunoSEQ multiplex PCR, and TCRdb kept only the in-frame ones, dropping some. The table shows about 88,000 clones, with around nine tenths occurring only once. Sequencing was done on a sample of peripheral blood. The receptors originated from a woman aged 55 to 70 with COVID-19, enrolled during active disease.

The chain has TRBV3-1 (or the pseudogene TRBV3-2) and TRBJ1-6; no clear D gene. CDR3 length: 18 residues. Germline CDR1 reads LGHDT; CDR2 reads YNNKEL (reference sequence). The ends were cut back, 0 bases at V and 0 bases at J, with 12 bases in the middle. The CDR3 region has the DNA TGTGCCAGCAGCCAAGATGTGAGGTTGAGCTCCTATAATTCACCCCTCCACTTT. This sequence encodes CASSQDVRLSSYNSPLHF.

The chain links TRBV5-5 to TRBJ1-5; D is undetermined. Deletions cut 1 base from V and 6 bases from J, with 8 bases between. CDR1 and CDR2 from the germline V gene are SGHKS and YYEKEE (reference sequence). The CDR3 contains 13 residues. The CDR3 sequence is CASSLQSLQPQHF. The CDR3 DNA is TGTGCCAGCAGCTTGCAGTCTCTTCAGCCCCAGCATTTT.

The chain uses TRBV5-1 and TRBJ2-5; TRBD2 aligns across 8 bases. Germline CDR1 reads SGHRS; CDR2 reads YFSETQ. V shed 1 base and J 2 bases; nucleotides not matched to a gene: 4. CDR3 size: 15 residues. This chain's CDR3 is CASSLTSGKQETQYF. CDR3 bases: TGCGCCAGCAGCTTGACTAGCGGTAAACAAGAGACCCAGTACTTC. Variable domain in full (rest from reference TRBV5-1 and TRBJ2-5): KAGVTQTPRYLIKTRGQQVTLSCSPISGHRSVSWYQQTPGQGLQFLFEYFSETQRNKGNFPGRFSGRQFSNSRSEMNVSTLELGDSALYLCASSLTSGKQETQYFGPGTRLLVL.

The rearrangement links TRBV12-3 or TRBV12-4 to TRBJ1-1; D unresolved. The CDR3 has 11 amino acids. Trimming left V 6 bases short and J 6 bases short, with 8 bases between. For the CDR3, the DNA is TGTGCCAGCAGAGACTACGCTGAAGCTTTCTTT. Protein: CASRDYAEAFF.

The chain combines TRBV4-1 with TRBJ2-3; weak D call: TRBD1 (6 bases). Germline CDR1 reads MGHRA; CDR2 reads YSYEKL. The CDR3 length is 16 residues. Trimming took off 3 bases at V and 4 bases at J, with 17 bases between the two ends. The CDR3 spells CASSQAGARVPDTQYF. In DNA, the CDR3 is TGCGCCAGCAGCCAGGCAGGGGCTAGGGTGCCAGATACGCAGTATTTT.

V usage is TRBV23-1 and J usage is TRBJ1-1; D is ambiguous. TRBV23-1 is an ORF, with its function uncertain. This CDR3 spans 15 amino acids. V lost 0 bases and J lost 4, with 12 bases in between. CDR3 coding DNA: TGCGCCAGCAGTCAATCCCCCGGGGTGGGCACTGAAGCTTTCTTT. It translates to CASSQSPGVGTEAFF.

This chain connects TRBV21-1 to TRBJ1-2; the D call TRBD1 from the table was never checked on the DNA. TRBV21-1 is marked as a pseudogene. This CDR3 contains 16 residues. This CDR3 reads CASSKGAKYRGYGYTF. CDR3 sequence (DNA): TGTGCCAGCAGCAAAGGCGCGAAGTACAGGGGCTATGGCTACACCTTC.

CDR3 amino acids: CSASVQGGNSGNTIYF. The CDR3 coding sequence is TGCAGTGCTAGTGTTCAAGGGGGTAACTCTGGAAACACCATATATTTT. The chain combines TRBV20-1 with TRBJ1-3; the D gene is possibly TRBD1 (6 bases). Germline CDR1 is DFQATT and CDR2 is SNEGSKA (reference sequence). The CDR3 sequence is 16 residues long. Trimming shortened V by 3 bases and J by 0 bases, and 15 bases separated the two germline ends.

The rearrangement links TRBV4-1 to TRBJ2-5; TRBD1 might be the D (7 bases). Germline assignment: CDR1 MGHRA and CDR2 YSYEKL. The CDR3 contains 14 residues. Trimming pared 3 bases from V and 5 bases from J, leaving 13 bases between. The CDR3 region is CASSQTTGRETQYF. The CDR3 DNA sequence: TGCGCCAGCAGCCAGACGACAGGGAGGGAGACCCAGTACTTC.

The chain recombines TRBV5-1 with TRBJ2-7, with TRBD1 matching 8 bases. Unmatched junction bases numbered 8, after V lost 4 bases and J lost 5 bases. The germline gives CDR1 SGHRS, CDR2 YFSETQ. The CDR3 is 14 residues long. CDR3 in amino acids: CASSHGQGMDEQYF. The CDR3 DNA reads as TGCGCCAGCAGCCACGGACAGGGAATGGACGAGCAGTACTTC. Looking up the rest from reference TRBV5-1 and TRBJ2-7 gives the full variable domain: KAGVTQTPRYLIKTRGQQVTLSCSPISGHRSVSWYQQTPGQGLQFLFEYFSETQRNKGNFPGRFSGRQFSNSRSEMNVSTLELGDSALYLCASSHGQGMDEQYFGPGTRLTVT.

This rearrangement joins TRBV5-1 to TRBJ2-7, with D possibly TRBD1 on 6 matching bases. The germline CDR1 and CDR2 sequences are SGHRS and YFSETQ. V dropped 4 bases and J dropped 5 bases, with 19 bases sitting between them. This CDR3 region has 15 residues. The CDR3 region has the DNA TGCGCCAGCAGCCCCCAGGGGACCATGAGGGACGAGCAGTACTTC. Translating it yields CASSPQGTMRDEQYF.

The rearrangement joins TRBV6-1 to TRBJ1-3; TRBD1 aligns across 7 bases. CDR1 is MNHNS and CDR2 is SASEGT in the germline V gene. The CDR3 contains 16 residues. The ends lost 4 bases at V and 3 bases at J; junction bases unmatched: 9. CDR3 region: CASSGQGPLGGNTIYF. The CDR3 coding sequence is TGTGCCAGCAGTGGACAGGGTCCGTTAGGTGGAAACACCATATATTTT.

The gene calls are TRBV5-6 and TRBJ1-3, with D possibly being TRBD1 (5 bases). This CDR3 contains 15 residues. With 3 bases removed from V and 9 bases from J, the gap between germline ends came to 19 bases. Germline V gene sequence: CDR1 SGHDT, CDR2 YYEEEE. The CDR3 sequence: CASSSWGRLVGTIYF. CDR3 coding DNA: TGTGCCAGCAGCTCCTGGGGCAGGTTGGTTGGCACCATATATTTT.

This chain links TRBV7-2 with TRBJ2-7; weak D call: TRBD1 (5 bases). Per germline, CDR1 SGHTA and CDR2 FQGNSA. The V end lost 1 base, the J end lost 4 bases, and 14 bases lay between the germline ends. This CDR3 is built from 15 residues. CDR3 in amino acids: CASSLELTAKYEQYF. DNA of the CDR3: TGTGCCAGCAGCTTAGAACTGACAGCAAAATACGAGCAGTACTTC.

V is TRBV28 and J is TRBJ1-1, with 12 bases aligning to TRBD1. This CDR3 is built from 19 residues. Germline CDR1 and CDR2: MDHEN and SYDVKM. V trimming: 3 bases; J trimming: 0 bases; junction bases outside the gene matches: 11. The CDR3 DNA reads TGTGCCAGCAGTTTTGGGCCGGGAGGGACAGGGGGCATGAACACTGAAGCTTTCTTT. This codes for CASSFGPGGTGGMNTEAFF.

This chain joins TRBV30 and TRBJ1-4, with 10 bases fitting TRBD1. V trimming: 0 bases; J trimming: 5 bases; junction bases outside the gene matches: 0. This CDR3 region has 14 residues. CDR1 and CDR2 from the germline V gene are GTSNPN and SVGIG (reference sequence). CDR3 in amino acids: CAWSVGQGNEKLFF. The CDR3, as DNA: TGTGCCTGGAGTGTGGGACAGGGGAATGAAAAACTGTTTTTT.

V gene TRBV4-1 combines with J gene TRBJ1-5, with 12 positions matching TRBD1. The CDR3 contains 16 residues. CDR1 MGHRA and CDR2 YSYEKL come from the germline V gene. The V segment lost 0 bases and the J segment 5 bases; nucleotides outside the gene matches: 2. In DNA, the CDR3 is TGCGCCAGCAGCCAAGACGGGACAGGGGGCTATCAGCCCCAGCATTTT. As protein: CASSQDGTGGYQPQHF.

The chain has TRBV2 and TRBJ1-1; D unclear. Looked up from germline, CDR1 is SNHLY and CDR2 is FYNNEI. V was clipped by 7 bases and J by 1 base, with 10 bases between them. The CDR3 covers 13 residues. In DNA, the CDR3 is TGTGCCAGCATAATCACAGAGAACACTGAAGCTTTCTTT. This translates into CASIITENTEAFF.

V gene TRBV9 combines with J gene TRBJ1-4, with 7 bases lining up with TRBD1. Germline-derived CDR1 and CDR2 are SGDLS and YYNGEE. The CDR3 contains 14 residues. V gave up 4 bases and J gave up 5 bases; unmatched junction bases: 5. The CDR3 DNA sequence: TGTGCCAGCAGCCGGACAGGTGAAAATGAAAAACTGTTTTTT. This codes for CASSRTGENEKLFF. The full variable domain, in which reference TRBV9 and TRBJ1-4 provide the parts outside the CDR3, is DSGVTQTPKHLITATGQRVTLRCSPRSGDLSVYWYQQSLDQGLQFLIQYYNGEERAKGNILERFSAQQFPDLHSELNLSSLELGDSALYFCASSRTGENEKLFFGSGTQLSVL.

This clone has just one count. This sequence joins TRBV5-1 and TRBJ2-3, with 11 bases aligning to TRBD2. The trim removed 0 bases at V and 8 bases at J, leaving 8 bases unmatched. The CDR3 has 16 amino acids. Germline values: CDR1 SGHRS, CDR2 YFSETQ. Here the CDR3 DNA reads TGCGCCAGCAGCTTGGGAGCTAGCGGGGGGCCCCTTACGCAGTATTTT. It specifies CASSLGASGGPLTQYF.

V usage is TRBV10-3 and J usage is TRBJ1-6; TRBD1 aligns across 10 bases. Germline CDR1 reads ENHRY; CDR2 reads SYGVKD. Trimming cost V 6 bases and J 8 bases; bases outside gene matches: 4. This CDR3 has 14 residues. CDR3: CAISDRGQDSPLHF. CDR3 sequence (DNA): TGTGCCATCAGCGACAGGGGGCAGGATTCACCCCTCCACTTT.

As DNA, the CDR3 is TGTGCCAGCAGCGGTGGACAGGGAAGGAACACTGAAGCTTTCTTT. Protein sequence: CASSGGQGRNTEAFF. The rearrangement uses TRBV9 and TRBJ1-1; 8 bases match TRBD1. The CDR3 is 15 residues long. With 3 bases clipped from V and 1 base from J, the junction kept 5 bases outside the gene matches. From germline, CDR1 is SGDLS and CDR2 YYNGEE. The whole variable domain, filled in from reference TRBV9 and TRBJ1-1, reads DSGVTQTPKHLITATGQRVTLRCSPRSGDLSVYWYQQSLDQGLQFLIQYYNGEERAKGNILERFSAQQFPDLHSELNLSSLELGDSALYFCASSGGQGRNTEAFFGQGTRLTVV.

The CDR3 sequence: CASSRGQGQNIQYF. The CDR3 nucleotides read TGTGCCAGCAGCCGCGGACAGGGGCAAAACATTCAGTACTTC. J is TRBJ2-4 and V is TRBV6-5; 9 bases line up with TRBD1. This CDR3 spans 14 amino acids. CDR1 is MNHEY and CDR2 is SVGAGI in the germline V gene. J gave up 5 bases and V 6 bases, and 5 bases lay outside the gene matches.

The chain employs TRBV6-5 and TRBJ2-6; D is perhaps TRBD1 (5 bases). V was cut by 6 bases and J by 2 bases, with 11 bases left in between. The CDR3 totals 15 residues. In germline, CDR1 is MNHEY, CDR2 SVGAGI. The CDR3: CASRRQPAGANVLTF. In DNA, the CDR3 is TGTGCCAGCAGAAGACAGCCCGCTGGGGCCAACGTCCTGACTTTC.

The V gene is TRBV19, the J gene TRBJ1-5; 8 nucleotides agree with TRBD1. The CDR3 is 19 residues long. V gave up 3 bases and J gave up 0 bases; unmatched junction bases: 13. CDR1 is LNHDA, CDR2 SQIVND, per germline (reference sequence). CDR3 region: CASSIPGQGYRSSNQPQHF. The CDR3 DNA sequence: TGTGCCAGTAGTATTCCAGGACAGGGATATAGAAGTAGCAATCAGCCCCAGCATTTT.

V and J are TRBV10-3 and TRBJ2-2; possible D gene TRBD1, 5 bases. The CDR3 totals 13 residues. Germline V gene data show CDR1 as ENHRY and CDR2 as SYGVKD. The ends were cut back, 10 bases at V and 4 bases at J, with 13 bases in the middle. The CDR3 DNA sequence: TGTGCCACTAGAAAAGGGGTCACCGGGGAGCTGTTTTTT. It translates to CATRKGVTGELFF.

The V call is TRBV6-2 or TRBV6-3, the J call TRBJ1-4; TRBD1 matches 9 bases. Per the germline V gene, CDR1 is MNHEY and CDR2 is SVGEGT. J was trimmed by 7 bases and V by 6 bases; bases with no gene match: 9. CDR3 length: 15 residues. The CDR3 bases are TGTGCCAGCAGCTCCGGACAGGGGTGGACTGAAAAACTGTTTTTT. Translated, it gives CASSSGQGWTEKLFF.